The T cell receptor beta chain described here comes from a study of regulatory T cells in long-lasting Graves disease. Germline CDR1 reads SGHTA; CDR2 reads FQGNSA. This CDR3 contains 12 residues. The V end lost 5 bases, the J end lost 4 bases, and 8 bases lay between the germline ends. The time point is: newly diagnosed GD, antithyroid drugs for less than 3 months. PBMC RNA served as the TCR library source. HTBI primers from iRepertoire and Arm-PCR of CDR3 regions yielded the TCR beta libraries. TCRdb re-called the multiplex PCR reads with MiXCR, one entry per CDR3 protein. Of just over 600,000 distinct CDR3 sequences in the sample, about 16% are singletons; the top ten hold around a sixth. This clonotype was recorded many times. These data were also reused for a study on T cells in Graves' hyperthyroidism and ophthalmopathy.

The clonotype comes from a woman aged 25 to 39 with Graves disease. Source: peripheral blood mononuclear cells (PBMCs), taken at new diagnosis, from a patient treated with antithyroid drugs. The V and J genes are TRBV7-2 and TRBJ2-5; D is ambiguous. The CDR3 sequence is CASSPTGETQYF. CDR3 bases: TGTGCCAGCAGCCCGACCGGAGAGACCCAGTACTTC.